What follows are 28 T cell receptor beta chains derived from one specimen sequenced in a study of cytotoxic CD8 clonotypes in ibrutinib-treated CLL. TCRdb keeps only in-frame clones here, not all; method: immunoSEQ multiplex PCR. Here the sample spans a few hundred thousand clones, 70% being singletons. Sequencing used PBMCs, obtained after 24 months of ibrutinib treatment. The receptors derive from a human donor with chronic lymphocytic leukemia.

The chain carries TRBV9 and TRBJ2-1, with 10 bases lining up with TRBD2. CDR1 is SGDLS, CDR2 YYNGEE, per germline. There are 17 residues in the CDR3. The V gene end was trimmed by 0 bases and the J gene end by 7 bases; junction bases not matched to a gene: 10. The DNA for the CDR3 is TGTGCCAGCAGCGTAGCCGGGAAAGCGGGAGGGCCTAATGAGCAGTTCTTC. Amino acid sequence: CASSVAGKAGGPNEQFF.

The rearrangement uses TRBV4-2 and TRBJ2-7, with D uncertain. The CDR3 consists of 14 residues. Germline CDR1 is LGHNA and CDR2 is YNFKEQ. The V end was cut by 2 bases, the J end by 5 bases, with 13 bases between. CDR3 protein: CASSQSKVFDEQYF. CDR3 DNA: TGTGCCAGCAGCCAATCAAAGGTTTTTGACGAGCAGTACTTC.

The CDR3 region is CAWSARPNTQYF. Here the CDR3 DNA reads TGTGCCTGGAGTGCGCGTCCGAATACGCAGTATTTT. This chain uses TRBV30 with TRBJ2-3; D unresolved. Germline CDR1 reads GTSNPN; CDR2 reads SVGIG (reference sequence). The CDR3 sequence is 12 residues long. The V and J ends lost 1 base and 7 bases respectively, with 9 bases between them.

CDR3 sequence: CASSWGQLNTGELFF. CDR3 bases: TGTGCCAGCAGCTGGGGACAGCTCAACACCGGGGAGCTGTTTTTT. The rearrangement uses TRBV5-4 and TRBJ2-2, with 7 nucleotides matching TRBD1. The CDR3 has 15 amino acids. CDR1 is SGHNT, CDR2 YYREEE, per germline (reference sequence). V lost 3 bases and J lost 2; bases outside the gene matches: 4.

This clone was observed a few times. J is TRBJ2-7 and V is TRBV6-5; the match to TRBD2 covers 9 bases. Germline CDR1 and CDR2: MNHEY and SVGAGI. The junction had 8 bases not matched to a gene; V was cut back by 6 bases and J by 5 bases. The CDR3 spans 14 residues. The CDR3 here is CASRPPGLANEQYF. CDR3 bases: TGTGCCAGCAGGCCCCCGGGACTAGCTAACGAGCAGTACTTC.

This sequence joins TRBV6-5 and TRBJ2-2; no firm D call. The V end lost 6 bases, the J end lost 7 bases, and 9 bases lay between the germline ends. The germline V gene has CDR1 MNHEY and CDR2 SVGAGI. This CDR3 has 12 amino acids. In DNA form, the CDR3 reads TGTGCCAGCAGCCGTAGCAGCGGGGAGCTGTTTTTT. Its protein is CASSRSSGELFF.

This chain links TRBV5-6 with TRBJ1-2; tentative D call: TRBD1 (6 bases). Germline V gives CDR1 SGHDT, CDR2 YYEEEE. The CDR3 is made up of 14 amino acids. V lost 1 base and J lost 8, with 15 bases in between. CDR3 residues: CASSLSGTGGGYTF. The DNA for the CDR3 is TGTGCCAGCAGCTTGTCCGGGACGGGGGGCGGCTACACCTTC.

This clone turned up a few times. The rearrangement uses TRBV28 and TRBJ1-5; unclear D gene. Deletions cut 1 base from V and 6 bases from J, with 10 bases between. The germline V gene encodes CDR1 MDHEN and CDR2 SYDVKM. This CDR3 region has 14 residues. CDR3 DNA sequence: TGTGCCAGCAGTTTATCTGGGAACGGTCAGCCCCAGCATTTT. Protein sequence: CASSLSGNGQPQHF. Full variable domain (outside the CDR3, taken from reference TRBV28 and TRBJ1-5): DVKVTQSSRYLVKRTGEKVFLECVQDMDHENMFWYRQDPGLGLRLIYFSYDVKMKEKGDIPEGYSVSREKKERFSLILESASTNQTSMYLCASSLSGNGQPQHFGDGTRLSIL.

The chain combines TRBV6-5 with TRBJ2-5, with 8 bases fitting TRBD1. There are 15 residues in the CDR3. With 6 bases clipped from V and 3 bases from J, the junction kept 9 bases outside the gene matches. The germline gives CDR1 MNHEY, CDR2 SVGAGI. The CDR3 region has the DNA TGTGCCAGCAGCCCCGGACAGGGAAAGAAAGAGACCCAGTACTTC. Translation: CASSPGQGKKETQYF.

The chain combines TRBV28 with TRBJ1-5; 8 nucleotides match TRBD1. Germline loops: CDR1 MDHEN, CDR2 SYDVKM. V trimming: 4 bases; J trimming: 6 bases; junction bases outside the gene matches: 5. This CDR3 is built from 14 residues. CDR3 DNA: TGTGCCAGCAGTTCGACAGGGGAAAGTCAGCCCCAGCATTTT. It specifies CASSSTGESQPQHF.

The gene calls are TRBV18 and TRBJ1-4; D is perhaps TRBD1 (5 bases). Trimming took off 1 base at V and 5 bases at J, with 11 bases between the two ends. The CDR3 has 15 residues. From germline, CDR1 is KGHSH and CDR2 LQKENI. CDR3 DNA: TGTGCCAGCTCACCACGGGACGGGGAGAATGAAAAACTGTTTTTT. Translation gives CASSPRDGENEKLFF.

In its sample, this clone was seen once. The chain couples TRBV29-1 to TRBJ2-5; tentatively, D is TRBD1 (6 bases). Trimming removed 5 bases from V and 3 bases from J, with 10 bases in between. From germline, CDR1 is SQVTM and CDR2 ANQGSEA. The CDR3 loop spans 12 amino acids. The CDR3 nucleotides read TGCAGCGTTTGGACAGCTGAAGAGACCCAGTACTTC. Residues: CSVWTAEETQYF.

A few counts support this clone. V usage is TRBV9 and J usage is TRBJ2-4, with 7 nucleotides matching TRBD1. The germline V gene encodes CDR1 SGDLS and CDR2 YYNGEE. V was pared by 3 bases and J by 8 bases, with 5 bases of the junction left unmatched. This CDR3 has 13 amino acids. CDR3 coding DNA: TGTGCCAGCAGCGCCCCAGGGGGATACATTCAGTACTTC. This sequence encodes CASSAPGGYIQYF. Using reference TRBV9 and TRBJ2-4 for the parts outside the CDR3, the full variable domain is DSGVTQTPKHLITATGQRVTLRCSPRSGDLSVYWYQQSLDQGLQFLIQYYNGEERAKGNILERFSAQQFPDLHSELNLSSLELGDSALYFCASSAPGGYIQYFGAGTRLSVL.

This rearrangement joins TRBV7-2 to TRBJ2-7, with 13 bases fitting TRBD2. This CDR3 is built from 16 residues. CDR1 is SGHTA and CDR2 is FQGNSA in the germline V gene. With V trimmed by 5 bases and J by 6 bases, 10 bases remained unmatched. The CDR3 DNA follows: TGTGCCAGCAGCACTGGACTAGCGGGAGCGGAAGGCGAGCAGTACTTC. It yields the protein CASSTGLAGAEGEQYF.

V gene TRBV19 combines with J gene TRBJ1-1; D gene uncertain. The CDR3 totals 12 residues. Looked up from germline, CDR1 is LNHDA and CDR2 is SQIVND (reference sequence). Trimming shortened V by 5 bases and J by 5 bases, and 9 bases separated the two germline ends. This CDR3 reads CASSLGLTEAFF. The DNA of the CDR3 is TGTGCCAGTAGTCTTGGGTTGACTGAAGCTTTCTTT. Drawing the rest from reference TRBV19 and TRBJ1-1, the complete variable domain is DGGITQSPKYLFRKEGQNVTLSCEQNLNHDAMYWYRQDPGQGLRLIYYSQIVNDFQKGDIAEGYSVSREKKESFPLTVTSAQKNPTAFYLCASSLGLTEAFFGQGTRLTVV.

This chain connects TRBV7-3 to TRBJ1-1, with D tentatively TRBD1 (6 bases). Germline CDR1 SGHTA, CDR2 FQGTGA. The CDR3 covers 13 residues. V dropped 1 base and J dropped 9 bases, with 12 bases sitting between them. The CDR3 protein is CASSLRDISQAFF. CDR3 nucleotide sequence: TGTGCCAGCAGCTTAAGGGACATATCTCAAGCTTTCTTT.

The DNA for the CDR3 is TGCGCCAGCAGCCAAGACGGACTAGCTGGCACGCAGTATTTT. Translating it yields CASSQDGLAGTQYF. The genes are TRBV4-3 and TRBJ2-3, with TRBD2 identical over 8 bases. V trimming: 0 bases; J trimming: 9 bases; junction bases outside the gene matches: 5. This CDR3 is 14 amino acids long. The germline V gene has CDR1 LGHNA and CDR2 YSLEER.

The chain employs TRBV6-5 and TRBJ2-3, with a tentative D call TRBD2 (5 bases). CDR3 length: 16 residues. In germline, CDR1 is MNHEY, CDR2 SVGAGI. The V end lost 4 bases, the J end lost 6 bases, and 20 bases lay between the germline ends. CDR3 DNA: TGTGCCAGCAGTTTGGGCAATGAGCGGCCCCTCGATACGCAGTATTTT. The encoded protein is CASSLGNERPLDTQYF.

The J gene is TRBJ1-2, the V gene TRBV6-4, with D maybe TRBD1 (6 bases). Germline CDR1 MRHNA, CDR2 SNTAGT. CDR3 length: 13 amino acids. V was shortened by 4 bases and J by 5 bases, with 11 bases between the two germline ends. CDR3 sequence: CASSGGAWYGYTF. The CDR3 bases are TGTGCCAGCAGTGGGGGGGCTTGGTATGGCTACACCTTC.

This chain uses TRBV18 with TRBJ1-2; D uncertain. Trimming pared 2 bases from V and 7 bases from J, leaving 8 bases between. The CDR3 length is 12 residues. The germline V gene has CDR1 KGHSH and CDR2 LQKENI. The CDR3 is CASSPSRFGYTF. The CDR3 nucleotides read TGTGCCAGCTCACCAAGCCGGTTTGGCTACACCTTC.

The rearrangement joins TRBV5-1 to TRBJ2-3; D is unresolved. The CDR3 length is 18 residues. Germline CDR1 SGHRS, CDR2 YFSETQ. Trimming took 4 bases from V and 0 from J, leaving 21 bases between them. CDR3 nucleotides: TGCGCCAGCAGCGCGCCAGGTTTGGGCGGATCTAGCACAGATACGCAGTATTTT. Translated, it gives CASSAPGLGGSSTDTQYF.

The chain has TRBV29-1 and TRBJ2-1; 13 bases fit TRBD2. Germline assignment: CDR1 SQVTM and CDR2 ANQGSEA. CDR3 size: 16 residues. Losses at the gene ends were 6 bases for V and 3 bases for J; bases not matched to a gene: 8. The chain's CDR3 is CSVGGLAGPIYNEQFF. Here the CDR3 DNA reads TGCAGCGTGGGGGGACTAGCGGGACCAATCTACAATGAGCAGTTCTTC.

The gene calls are TRBV5-1 and TRBJ2-3; the match to TRBD2 covers 9 bases. Germline V gene data show CDR1 as SGHRS and CDR2 as YFSETQ. Trimming removed 3 bases from V and 1 base from J; junction bases left unmatched: 27. The CDR3 loop spans 23 amino acids. CDR3 DNA: TGCGCCAGCAGCTCAACCCTTAAATTTCGTGCGGGAGGGAATATCCCCCGCACAGATACGCAGTATTTT. Translated: CASSSTLKFRAGGNIPRTDTQYF.

V usage is TRBV6-1 and J usage is TRBJ2-5; 10 nucleotides match TRBD2. This CDR3 comprises 14 residues. The V gene's germline CDR1 is MNHNS and CDR2 SASEGT. V shed 9 bases and J 1 base; nucleotides not matched to a gene: 5. The CDR3 DNA is TGTGCCAGTAATTTAGCGGGAGGCCAAGAGACCCAGTACTTC. Translating gives CASNLAGGQETQYF.

This clone was found a few times. The chain links TRBV28 to TRBJ1-1; D is uncertain. There are 12 residues in the CDR3. Germline lookup yields CDR1 MDHEN and CDR2 SYDVKM. V shed 6 bases and J shed 6 bases, with 11 bases lying between them. CDR3 in DNA: TGTGCCAGCAGGCCAGGACTCGCTGAAGCTTTCTTT. This gives the protein CASRPGLAEAFF. The variable domain in full, completed from reference TRBV28 and TRBJ1-1, reads DVKVTQSSRYLVKRTGEKVFLECVQDMDHENMFWYRQDPGLGLRLIYFSYDVKMKEKGDIPEGYSVSREKKERFSLILESASTNQTSMYLCASRPGLAEAFFGQGTRLTVV.

V gene TRBV11-2 combines with J gene TRBJ2-3, with a possible D match to TRBD2 (6 bases). The CDR3 runs to 14 residues. V dropped 5 bases and J dropped 2 bases, with 11 bases sitting between them. The V gene's germline CDR1 is SGHAT and CDR2 FQNNGV. The CDR3 spells CASSVGLSTDTQYF. Here the CDR3 DNA reads TGTGCCAGCAGCGTGGGACTCTCCACAGATACGCAGTATTTT.

The chain employs TRBV7-3 and TRBJ1-2, with D maybe TRBD1 (6 bases). The V end was cut by 5 bases, the J end by 4 bases, with 20 bases between. Germline CDR1 and CDR2: SGHTA and FQGTGA. The CDR3 has 16 amino acids. In DNA, the CDR3 is TGTGCCAGCAGCCCCCTAGGGGGTACCACCCCCTATGGCTACACCTTC. Protein sequence: CASSPLGGTTPYGYTF. Supplemented by reference TRBV7-3 and TRBJ1-2, the full variable domain reads GAGVSQTPSNKVTEKGKYVELRCDPISGHTALYWYRQSLGQGPEFLIYFQGTGAADDSGLPNDRFFAVRPEGSVSTLKIQRTERGDSAVYLCASSPLGGTTPYGYTFGSGTRLTVV.

The chain employs TRBV7-3 and TRBJ1-1, with 8 positions matching TRBD1. Per the germline V gene, CDR1 is SGHTA and CDR2 is FQGTGA. The ends lost 5 bases at V and 5 bases at J; junction bases unmatched: 4. The CDR3 is 13 residues long. This CDR3 is CASSPTGETEAFF. CDR3 nucleotide sequence: TGTGCCAGCAGCCCGACAGGGGAGACTGAAGCTTTCTTT.